This T cell receptor (beta chain) was retrieved from a study of OX40 agonist ivuxolimab in advanced cancers. Study at large: A history of anti-PD-1, anti-PD-L1 or anti-CTLA-4 therapy was acceptable, and approximately 41% had some.

Trimming pared 5 bases from V and 5 bases from J, leaving 18 bases between. Germline loops: CDR1 SGHVS, CDR2 FNYEAQ. The CDR3 consists of 15 residues. About this clone: Its antigen is as yet unknown.

TCRdb's copy holds only in-frame clones and misses some; the assay was immunoSEQ multiplex PCR. Of tens of thousands of clones in the sample, around 84% were seen once. Study observations and caveats: Expanded peripheral T cell antigen specificity was not determined. More expanded clones were found, on average, in CD8+ than in CD4+ T cells.

The source is an adult with an advanced solid tumor such as melanoma, head and neck, liver or kidney cancer. This chain links TRBV7-6 with TRBJ2-5, with D perhaps TRBD2 (6 bases). The material was CD4+ or CD8+ T cells sorted from blood, obtained in a trial of the OX40 agonist ivuxolimab. CDR3 amino acids: CASSPSGGAMETQYF. The CDR3 region has the DNA TGTGCCAGCAGCCCTTCAGGAGGGGCGATGGAGACCCAGTACTTC.